Shown below are 28 T cell receptor beta chains from a single sample sequenced in a study of brain metastases from non-small cell lung cancer. Clones were sequenced by immunoSEQ multiplex PCR, and TCRdb holds only the in-frame ones, with some missing. This table holds thousands of clones, 65% to 90% found once. The sequenced sample consisted of primary lung tumor tissue. Every receptor here comes from a donor older than 35 with non-small cell lung cancer.

The rearrangement uses TRBV11-3 and TRBJ2-3; D not resolved. The V gene lost 3 bases and the J gene lost 4 bases, with 5 bases spanning the gap. The length of the CDR3 is 12 residues. The germline V gene encodes CDR1 SGHNT and CDR2 YENEEA. CDR3 protein: CASSFRADTQYF. For the CDR3, the DNA is TGTGCCAGCAGCTTCCGGGCAGATACGCAGTATTTT.

The rearrangement joins TRBV12-3 or TRBV12-4 to TRBJ2-3; no reliable D call. The V end was cut by 6 bases, the J end by 0 bases, with 7 bases between. CDR3 length equals 13 residues. CDR3 residues: CASRATSTDTQYF. The CDR3 DNA reads as TGTGCCAGCAGGGCGACTAGCACAGATACGCAGTATTTT.

The chain's CDR3 is CASRWTETYEQYF. DNA of the CDR3: TGTGCCAGCAGGTGGACAGAGACCTACGAGCAGTACTTC. This chain connects TRBV6-5 to TRBJ2-7, with a weak D call TRBD1 (6 bases). Trimming left V 6 bases short and J 2 bases short, with 11 bases between. The CDR3 length is 13 residues. The germline gives CDR1 MNHEY, CDR2 SVGAGI.

The J gene is TRBJ2-7, the V gene TRBV7-9, with D maybe TRBD2 (5 bases). CDR1 SEHNR and CDR2 FQNEAQ come from the germline V gene (reference sequence). The V and J ends lost 1 base and 2 bases respectively, with 12 bases between them. The CDR3 extends over 15 amino acids. The DNA of the CDR3 is TGTGCCAGCAGCTTAGAGGTTGCCGGGACCTACGAGCAGTACTTC. It yields the protein CASSLEVAGTYEQYF. The variable domain in full, completed from reference TRBV7-9 and TRBJ2-7, reads DTGVSQNPRHKITKRGQNVTFRCDPISEHNRLYWYRQTLGQGPEFLTYFQNEAQLEKSRLLSDRFSAERPKGSFSTLEIQRTEQGDSAMYLCASSLEVAGTYEQYFGPGTRLTVT.

The chain links TRBV10-3 to TRBJ2-1; the match to TRBD1 covers 10 bases. The CDR3 length is 13 residues. Germline V CDR1 and CDR2: ENHRY, SYGVKD. V shed 8 bases and J 8 bases; nucleotides not matched to a gene: 6. CDR3 sequence reads: CAIAGQGSDEQFF. The CDR3 DNA reads TGTGCCATCGCGGGACAGGGGTCGGATGAGCAGTTCTTC.

The gene calls are TRBV7-2 and TRBJ1-1, with D possibly TRBD1 on 5 matching bases. Germline V gives CDR1 SGHTA, CDR2 FQGNSA. V lost 1 base and J lost 4, with 10 bases in between. CDR3 length: 14 amino acids. The CDR3 protein is CASSLVGTLTEAFF. DNA of the CDR3: TGTGCCAGCAGCTTAGTAGGGACCCTCACTGAAGCTTTCTTT.

The V gene is TRBV6-5, the J gene TRBJ1-5; D not certain. Germline V lookup: CDR1 MNHEY, CDR2 SVGAGI. The CDR3 extends over 13 amino acids. V was shortened by 6 bases and J by 0 bases, with 6 bases between the two germline ends. Here the CDR3 reads CASSLNSNQPQHF. CDR3 bases: TGTGCCAGCAGCCTTAATAGCAATCAGCCCCAGCATTTT.

This chain connects TRBV19 to TRBJ2-5, with D perhaps matching TRBD1 (7 bases). Germline V gene sequence: CDR1 LNHDA, CDR2 SQIVND (reference sequence). This CDR3 is built from 15 residues. V was cut by 5 bases and J by 3 bases, with 16 bases left in between. For the CDR3, the DNA is TGTGCCAGTAGTCCCCAGGGGGGAGAGAAAGAGACCCAGTACTTC. This sequence encodes CASSPQGGEKETQYF.

The chain combines TRBV7-8 with TRBJ2-5; D perhaps matches TRBD2 (5 bases). V lost 3 bases to trimming and J lost 0 bases, with 8 bases between them. The CDR3 extends over 14 amino acids. CDR1 and CDR2 from the germline V gene are SGHVS and FQNEAQ. The CDR3 DNA follows: TGTGCCAGCAGCTTTATAGCGTACCAAGAGACCCAGTACTTC. Its protein is CASSFIAYQETQYF.

The chain recombines TRBV2 with TRBJ1-2; D remains ambiguous. V was pared by 6 bases and J by 2 bases, with 10 bases between. Germline V CDR1 and CDR2: SNHLY, FYNNEI. The CDR3 runs 13 residues. This CDR3 is CASRLGLNYGYTF. CDR3 sequence (DNA): TGTGCCAGCAGACTAGGACTCAACTATGGCTACACCTTC.

This clone occurred a few times. The V and J genes are TRBV30 and TRBJ2-7; 9 bases agree with TRBD1. The CDR3 runs 12 residues. Germline values: CDR1 GTSNPN, CDR2 SVGIG (reference sequence). The ends lost 5 bases at V and 6 bases at J; junction bases unmatched: 5. The CDR3 region is CAWGQGFGEQYF. The CDR3 DNA follows: TGTGCCTGGGGACAGGGGTTCGGCGAGCAGTACTTC.

This clone was observed a few times. DNA of the CDR3: TGCGCCAGCACACCGGGACAGATCTATGGCTACACCTTC. Its protein is CASTPGQIYGYTF. The V call is TRBV5-1, the J call TRBJ1-2; 7 nucleotides align to TRBD1. The germline CDR1 and CDR2 sequences are SGHRS and YFSETQ. This CDR3 is 13 amino acids long. V was clipped by 6 bases and J by 4 bases; unmatched bases: 6.

This rearrangement joins TRBV3-1 (or the pseudogene TRBV3-2) to TRBJ1-2; possible D gene TRBD1, 6 bases. Germline V gene sequence: CDR1 LGHDT, CDR2 YNNKEL (reference sequence). Trimming left V 0 bases short and J 7 bases short, with 12 bases between. The CDR3 has 14 amino acids. The CDR3 DNA is TGTGCCAGCAGCCAAGATACAGGGATCTTTGGCTACACCTTC. It encodes CASSQDTGIFGYTF.

The chain recombines TRBV14 with TRBJ2-2, with unresolved D. The germline V and J ends were trimmed by 0 bases and 0 bases, with 14 bases remaining between them. The CDR3 runs to 18 residues. CDR1 is SGHDN, CDR2 FVKESK, per germline. The CDR3 DNA is TGTGCCAGCAGCCAAGATACGGCAGCGCTCTCGAACACCGGGGAGCTGTTTTTT. Translated: CASSQDTAALSNTGELFF.

About this clone itself: At the DNA level, this CDR3 is encoded by other sequences in the same sample as well. The chain joins TRBV10-3 to TRBJ1-3; the D gene is possibly TRBD1 (6 bases). V shed 0 bases and J shed 0 bases, with 9 bases lying between them. This CDR3 is built from 16 residues. Germline V CDR1 and CDR2: ENHRY, SYGVKD. CDR3: CAISESGGHSGNTIYF. CDR3 sequence (DNA): TGTGCCATCAGTGAGTCGGGGGGCCACTCTGGAAACACCATATATTTT.

V usage is TRBV6-5 and J usage is TRBJ2-5; 10 positions match TRBD1. The CDR3 extends over 14 amino acids. V shed 6 bases, J shed 4 bases, and the junction held 5 bases outside the gene matches. From germline, CDR1 is MNHEY and CDR2 SVGAGI. CDR3 DNA sequence: TGTGCCAGCAGCCGGACAGGGGGGGCAGAGACCCAGTACTTC. It specifies CASSRTGGAETQYF.

The chain recombines TRBV7-2 with TRBJ2-1, with D unclear. V was trimmed by 1 base and J by 5 bases, leaving 12 bases between them. Germline V gives CDR1 SGHTA, CDR2 FQGNSA. CDR3 length equals 15 residues. The CDR3 reads CASSLGDWDDNEQFF. The CDR3 nucleotides are TGTGCCAGCAGCTTAGGAGACTGGGATGACAATGAGCAGTTCTTC. The complete variable domain, with remaining parts taken from reference TRBV7-2 and TRBJ2-1, reads GAGVSQSPSNKVTEKGKDVELRCDPISGHTALYWYRQSLGQGLEFLIYFQGNSAPDKSGLPSDRFSAERTGGSVSTLTIQRTQQEDSAVYLCASSLGDWDDNEQFFGPGTRLTVL.

The rearrangement uses TRBV10-2 and TRBJ2-1; no clear D gene. This CDR3 contains 13 residues. CDR1 and CDR2 (germline): WSHSY, SAAADI. V lost 2 bases to trimming and J lost 6 bases, with 8 bases between them. This CDR3 is CASSEVPRNEQFF. CDR3 nucleotides: TGCGCCAGCAGTGAGGTACCGCGCAATGAGCAGTTCTTC.

Remarks on this clone: At one end the junction does not follow the germline gene, possibly because of a read error. The chain recombines TRBV27 with TRBJ2-1, with D uncertain. The germline V gene has CDR1 MNHEY and CDR2 SMNVEV (reference sequence). The CDR3 length is 14 residues. Here the CDR3 DNA reads TGTACCAGCAGTTTGGGTAGTCCGGGCAATGAGCAGTTCTTC. It is translated as CTSSLGSPGNEQFF.

This chain connects TRBV5-1 to TRBJ2-1; D uncertain. Germline lookup yields CDR1 SGHRS and CDR2 YFSETQ. V dropped 4 bases and J dropped 7 bases, with 12 bases sitting between them. The CDR3 totals 13 residues. The CDR3 DNA reads TGCGCCAGCAGCATCGGCCCTTTAAATGAGCAGTTCTTC. It codes for CASSIGPLNEQFF.

The chain is built from TRBV2 and TRBJ1-6; 7 nucleotides line up with TRBD1. The CDR3 has 16 residues. After removal of 6 bases from V and 7 bases from J, the junction contained 12 bases not matched to a gene. Germline V gene data show CDR1 as SNHLY and CDR2 as FYNNEI. The CDR3 DNA reads as TGTGCCAGCAGGGGTGGGCAGGGGGTGCCAAATTCACCCCTCCACTTT. This codes for CASRGGQGVPNSPLHF.

The V gene is TRBV19, the J gene TRBJ2-7; possibly TRBD1 or TRBD2 for D (5 bases each). CDR1 and CDR2 (germline): LNHDA, SQIVND (reference sequence). CDR3 length equals 14 residues. V dropped 3 bases and J dropped 2 bases, with 11 bases sitting between them. The CDR3 loop reads CASSMILGPYEQYF. For the CDR3, the DNA is TGTGCCAGTAGTATGATCCTGGGACCCTACGAGCAGTACTTC.

This chain joins TRBV9 and TRBJ2-1, with no clear D. The V gene's germline CDR1 is SGDLS and CDR2 YYNGEE. CDR3 length: 14 residues. V lost 0 bases and J lost 6, with 10 bases in between. The DNA for the CDR3 is TGTGCCAGCAGCGTAGATCCAGCATCCAATGAGCAGTTCTTC. It codes for CASSVDPASNEQFF.

V and J are TRBV9 and TRBJ2-3; 12 bases align to TRBD1. V shed 3 bases and J 6 bases; nucleotides not matched to a gene: 8. The germline CDR1 and CDR2 sequences are SGDLS and YYNGEE. The CDR3 length is 16 residues. DNA for the CDR3: TGTGCCAGCAGCGACGGGACAGGGGGCATTGGTGATACGCAGTATTTT. Translated: CASSDGTGGIGDTQYF.

This chain uses TRBV10-3 with TRBJ1-6, with 8 bases aligning to TRBD1. Germline assignment: CDR1 ENHRY and CDR2 SYGVKD. Germline trimming cut 1 base from V and 1 base from J; bases unmatched to any gene: 0. The CDR3 loop spans 16 amino acids. CDR3 coding DNA: TGTGCCATCAGTGAGTGGACAGGGTCCTATAATTCACCCCTCCACTTT. Translating gives CAISEWTGSYNSPLHF.

The CDR3: CASSHGGRYLDNEQFF. CDR3 DNA sequence: TGTGCCAGCAGCCATGGGGGGAGATACCTAGACAATGAGCAGTTCTTC. The V call is TRBV5-4, the J call TRBJ2-1; tentatively, D is TRBD2 (6 bases). This CDR3 has 16 amino acids. V was pared by 4 bases and J by 5 bases, with 19 bases between. Germline assignment: CDR1 SGHNT and CDR2 YYREEE (reference sequence).

The chain joins TRBV7-3 to TRBJ2-2; weak D call: TRBD1 (6 bases). Trimming removed 4 bases at V and 6 bases at J, with 9 bases between. Germline V gives CDR1 SGHTA, CDR2 FQGTGA. The CDR3 covers 13 residues. CDR3 region: CASSSGVPGELFF. Here the CDR3 DNA reads TGTGCCAGCAGCTCAGGGGTCCCCGGGGAGCTGTTTTTT.

As concerns this clone: A much bigger clone sits one base away, suggesting this may be a read error. The sample contains more than one DNA sequence encoding this CDR3. This chain connects TRBV7-9 to TRBJ2-2; 9 bases fit TRBD1. This CDR3 is 15 amino acids long. Germline values: CDR1 SEHNR, CDR2 FQNEAQ (reference sequence). CDR3 in DNA: TGTGCCAGCAGCCGGGGGACAGGGTCCACCGGGGAGCTATTTTTT. As protein: CASSRGTGSTGELFF.